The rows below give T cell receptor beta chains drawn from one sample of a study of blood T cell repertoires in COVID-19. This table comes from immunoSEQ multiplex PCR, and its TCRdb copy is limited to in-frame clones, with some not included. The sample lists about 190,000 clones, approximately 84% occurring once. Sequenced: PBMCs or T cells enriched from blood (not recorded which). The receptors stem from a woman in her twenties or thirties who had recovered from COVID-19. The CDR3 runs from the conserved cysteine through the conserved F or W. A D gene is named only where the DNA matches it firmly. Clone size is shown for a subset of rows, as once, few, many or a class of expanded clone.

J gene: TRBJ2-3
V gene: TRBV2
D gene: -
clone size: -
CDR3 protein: CASTGRAGPTDTQYF
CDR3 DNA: TGTGCCAGCACCGGAAGGGCGGGGCCCACAGATACGCAGTATTTT

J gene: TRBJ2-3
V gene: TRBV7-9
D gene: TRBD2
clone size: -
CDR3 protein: CASSPGGQDTDTQYF
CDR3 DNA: TGTGCCAGCAGCCCGGGGGGGCAGGACACAGATACGCAGTATTTT

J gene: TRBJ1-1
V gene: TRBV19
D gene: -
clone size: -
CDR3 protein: CASSISGGALNTEAFF
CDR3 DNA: TGTGCCAGTAGTATATCAGGAGGGGCCCTGAACACTGAAGCTTTCTTT

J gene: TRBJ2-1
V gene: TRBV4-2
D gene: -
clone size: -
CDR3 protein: CASSPASRHNEQFF
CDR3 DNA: TGTGCCAGCAGCCCTGCCTCCAGGCACAATGAGCAGTTCTTC

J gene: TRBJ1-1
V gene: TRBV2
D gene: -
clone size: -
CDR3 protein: CASSSHGTRDLRTTEAFF
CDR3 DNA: TGTGCCAGCAGCAGTCACGGAACGCGGGACCTCCGAACCACTGAAGCTTTCTTT

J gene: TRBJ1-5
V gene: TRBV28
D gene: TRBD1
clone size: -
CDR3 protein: CASSLPGTGKQPQHF
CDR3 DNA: TGTGCCAGCAGCCTCCCCGGGACAGGGAAGCAGCCCCAGCATTTT

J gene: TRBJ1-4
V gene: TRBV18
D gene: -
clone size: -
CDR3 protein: CASSPTAPTNEKLFF
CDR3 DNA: TGTGCCAGCTCACCGACAGCTCCAACTAATGAAAAACTGTTTTTT

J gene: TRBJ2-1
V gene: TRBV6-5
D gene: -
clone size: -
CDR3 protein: CASSYSGLQGNEQFF
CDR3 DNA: TGTGCCAGCAGTTACTCGGGACTCCAGGGCAATGAGCAGTTCTTC

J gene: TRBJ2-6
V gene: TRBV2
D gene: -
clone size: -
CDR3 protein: CASTRSGANVLTF
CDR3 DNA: TGTGCCAGCACCCGGTCTGGGGCCAACGTCCTGACTTTC

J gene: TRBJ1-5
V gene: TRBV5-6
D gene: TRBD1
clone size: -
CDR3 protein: CASSRRHRGLRPQHF
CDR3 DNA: TGTGCCAGCTCCCGGCGCCACAGGGGGTTACGGCCCCAGCATTTT

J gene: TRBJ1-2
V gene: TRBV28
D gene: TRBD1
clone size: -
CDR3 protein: CASSLLDRGDGYTF
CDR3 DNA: TGTGCCAGCAGTTTACTGGACAGGGGGGATGGCTACACCTTC

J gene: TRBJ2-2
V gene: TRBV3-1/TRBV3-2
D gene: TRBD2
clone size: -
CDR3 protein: CASSQVRLTSGTGELFF
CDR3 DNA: TGTGCCAGCAGCCAAGTTCGTTTGACTAGCGGCACCGGGGAGCTGTTTTTT

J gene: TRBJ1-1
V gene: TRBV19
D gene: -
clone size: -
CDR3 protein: CASTPYRENTEAFF
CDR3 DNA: TGTGCCAGTACCCCATACCGGGAGAACACTGAAGCTTTCTTT

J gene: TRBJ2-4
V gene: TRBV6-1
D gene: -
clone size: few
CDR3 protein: CASSEAALRGGAAKNIQYF
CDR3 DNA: TGTGCCAGCAGTGAAGCCGCCCTTCGGGGAGGCGCGGCCAAAAACATTCAGTACTTC

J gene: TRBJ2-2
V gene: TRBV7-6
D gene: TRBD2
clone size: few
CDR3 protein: CASSLELAGAGELFF
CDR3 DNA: TGTGCCAGCAGCTTAGAACTAGCGGGAGCCGGGGAGCTGTTTTTT

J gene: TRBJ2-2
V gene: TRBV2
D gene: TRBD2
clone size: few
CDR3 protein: CASRPGLAGVGELFF
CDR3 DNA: TGTGCCAGCAGACCGGGACTAGCGGGGGTCGGGGAGCTGTTTTTT

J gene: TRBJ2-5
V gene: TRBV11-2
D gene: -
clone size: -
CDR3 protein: CASSLDPTRGETQYF
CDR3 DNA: TGTGCCAGCAGCTTAGATCCAACAAGGGGAGAGACCCAGTACTTC

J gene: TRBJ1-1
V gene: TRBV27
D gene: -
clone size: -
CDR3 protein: CASSTDLPGTEAFF
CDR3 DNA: TGTGCCAGCAGTACCGATCTCCCGGGCACTGAAGCTTTCTTT

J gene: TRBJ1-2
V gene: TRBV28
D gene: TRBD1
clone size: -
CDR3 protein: CASSQGDSPRGFGYTF
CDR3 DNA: TGTGCCAGCAGTCAAGGGGACAGCCCCCGGGGATTTGGCTACACCTTC

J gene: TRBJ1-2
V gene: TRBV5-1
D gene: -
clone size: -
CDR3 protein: CASSLASEANYGYTF
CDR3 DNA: TGCGCCAGCAGCTTGGCGTCAGAAGCTAACTATGGCTACACCTTC

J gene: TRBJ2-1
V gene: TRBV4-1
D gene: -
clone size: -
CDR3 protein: CASSLIHLSTRVEQFF
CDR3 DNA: TGCGCCAGCAGCCTAATCCACTTGTCCACCCGAGTCGAGCAGTTCTTC

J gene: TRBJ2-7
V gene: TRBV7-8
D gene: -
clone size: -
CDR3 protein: CASGRLDSGEQYF
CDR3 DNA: TGTGCCAGCGGCCGACTAGATTCCGGCGAGCAGTACTTC

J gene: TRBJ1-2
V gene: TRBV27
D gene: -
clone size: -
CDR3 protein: CASSFRGGDGYTF
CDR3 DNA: TGTGCCAGCAGTTTTAGGGGTGGGGATGGCTACACCTTC

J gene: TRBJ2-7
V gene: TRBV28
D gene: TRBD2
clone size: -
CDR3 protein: CASSQFLGTNFYEQYF
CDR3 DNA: TGTGCCAGCAGTCAGTTCCTCGGGACTAACTTTTACGAGCAGTACTTC

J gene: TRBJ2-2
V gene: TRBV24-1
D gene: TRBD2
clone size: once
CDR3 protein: CATSARTSGSAGELFF
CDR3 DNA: TGTGCCACCAGTGCCCGGACTAGCGGGAGCGCCGGGGAGCTGTTTTTT

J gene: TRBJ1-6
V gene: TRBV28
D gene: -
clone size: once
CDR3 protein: CASSPPVGQNNSPLHF
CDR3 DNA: TGTGCCAGCAGTCCGCCCGTAGGACAGAATAATTCACCCCTCCACTTT

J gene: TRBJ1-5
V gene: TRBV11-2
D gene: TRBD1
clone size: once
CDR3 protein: CASSLATGGHQPQHF
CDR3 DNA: TGTGCCAGCAGCTTAGCAACAGGGGGCCATCAGCCCCAGCATTTT

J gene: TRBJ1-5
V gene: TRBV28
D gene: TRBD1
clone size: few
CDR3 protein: CASSLSWAGGASGNQPQHF
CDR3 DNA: TGTGCCAGCAGTTTAAGTTGGGCAGGGGGCGCGAGTGGCAATCAGCCCCAGCATTTT

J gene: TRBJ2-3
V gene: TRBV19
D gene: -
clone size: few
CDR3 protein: CASSIIAVSTDTQYF
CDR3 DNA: TGTGCCAGTAGTATCATAGCGGTTAGCACAGATACGCAGTATTTT

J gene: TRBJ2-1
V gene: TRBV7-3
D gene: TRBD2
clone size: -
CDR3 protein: CASRDAGGYSYNEQFF
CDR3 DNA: TGTGCCAGCAGGGACGCGGGAGGATACTCCTACAATGAGCAGTTCTTC

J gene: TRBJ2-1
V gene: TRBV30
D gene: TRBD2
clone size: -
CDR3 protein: CAWSVGSGGNNEQFF
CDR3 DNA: TGTGCCTGGAGTGTAGGTAGCGGGGGAAACAATGAGCAGTTCTTC

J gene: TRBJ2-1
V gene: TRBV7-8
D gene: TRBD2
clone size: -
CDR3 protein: CASSPRAREVVVNEQFF
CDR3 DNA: TGTGCCAGCAGCCCGAGGGCCCGGGAGGTAGTTGTGAATGAGCAGTTCTTC

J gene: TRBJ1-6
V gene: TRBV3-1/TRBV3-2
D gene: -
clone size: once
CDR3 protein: CASSPSQGMGSPLHF
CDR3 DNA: TGTGCCAGCAGCCCAAGTCAGGGTATGGGCTCACCCCTCCACTTT

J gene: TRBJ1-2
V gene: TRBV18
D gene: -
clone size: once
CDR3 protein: CASSPQPPRDYGYTF
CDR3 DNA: TGTGCCAGCTCACCCCAGCCCCCACGGGACTATGGCTACACCTTC

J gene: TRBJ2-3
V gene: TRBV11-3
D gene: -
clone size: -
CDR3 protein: CASSSRGAGDTQYF
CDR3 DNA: TGTGCCAGCAGCAGTCGGGGGGCTGGAGATACGCAGTATTTT

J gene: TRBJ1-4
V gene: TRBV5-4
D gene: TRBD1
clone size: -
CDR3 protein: CASSQGQVNEKLFF
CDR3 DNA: TGTGCCAGCAGCCAGGGACAGGTCAATGAAAAACTGTTTTTT

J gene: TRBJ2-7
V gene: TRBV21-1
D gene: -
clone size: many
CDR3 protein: CASSKVPGQGSYEQYF
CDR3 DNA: TGTGCCAGCAGCAAAGTCCCCGGACAGGGCTCCTACGAGCAGTACTTC

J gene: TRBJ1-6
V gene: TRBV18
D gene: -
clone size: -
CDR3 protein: CASSLDRRNSPLHF
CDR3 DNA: TGTGCCAGCTCGCTCGACAGACGGAATTCACCCCTCCACTTT

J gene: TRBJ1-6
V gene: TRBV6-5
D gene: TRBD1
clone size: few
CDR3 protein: CASTPGQHNSPLHF
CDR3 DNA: TGTGCCAGCACCCCGGGACAGCATAATTCACCCCTCCACTTT

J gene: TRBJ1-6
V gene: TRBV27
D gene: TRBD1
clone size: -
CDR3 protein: CASRTGTGGAMGGSPLHF
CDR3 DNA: TGTGCCAGCAGAACCGGGACAGGGGGCGCAATGGGTGGTTCACCCCTCCACTTT

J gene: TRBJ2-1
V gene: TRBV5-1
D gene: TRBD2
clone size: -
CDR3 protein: CASSLDALAGGGNEQFF
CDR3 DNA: TGCGCCAGCAGCTTGGACGCCCTAGCGGGGGGAGGCAATGAGCAGTTCTTC

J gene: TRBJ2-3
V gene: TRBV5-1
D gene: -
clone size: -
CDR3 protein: CASSLMISRDTQYF
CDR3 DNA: TGCGCCAGCAGCTTGATGATTTCGAGGGATACGCAGTATTTT

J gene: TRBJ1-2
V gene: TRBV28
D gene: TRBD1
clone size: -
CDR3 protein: CASSPRDSGYTF
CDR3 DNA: TGTGCCAGCAGTCCTAGGGACAGTGGCTACACCTTC

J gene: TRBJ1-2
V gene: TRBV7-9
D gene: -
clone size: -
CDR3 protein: CASSFLSRSLNYGYTF
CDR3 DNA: TGTGCCAGCAGCTTTTTGTCTCGGTCTCTCAACTATGGCTACACCTTC